A single sample is the source of the 7 T cell receptor beta chains below, sequenced in a study of tumor-infiltrating lymphocytes in primary liver carcinoma. Blood RNA came from unsorted whole blood; germline DNA was also extracted. Starting from approximately 470 ng of total RNA, TCR beta cDNA was produced with a primer in the constant region. Modified slightly, ARM-PCR produced TCR beta libraries over three nested multiplex PCR rounds. Forward primers for TRBV1-TRBV30 and a C-beta reverse primer served the first two PCR rounds, at about 10 cycles each. MiXCR was run by TCRdb on the multiplex PCR reads, yielding one entry per CDR3 protein. There are some 190,000 distinct CDR3 sequences in the sample; around 60% occur only once, and about 72% lies in the top ten. The sample consisted of peripheral blood. The receptors originated from a man aged 40-49 years with primary liver carcinoma and hepatitis B virus infection.

The J gene is TRBJ2-7, the V gene TRBV11-2; D is unclear. The CDR3 has 14 amino acids. CDR1 SGHAT and CDR2 FQNNGV come from the germline V gene. Between the trimmed V and J ends, which lost 1 base and 6 bases, there was a span of 13 bases. CDR3 DNA sequence: TGTGCCAGCAGCTTAGGCCAAGGCGGCGGCGAGCAGTACTTC. This codes for CASSLGQGGGEQYF.

In this sample, this clonotype turned up once. This may stem from a read error, because a much larger clone lies one nucleotide away. This chain joins TRBV6-5 and TRBJ1-1; 7 positions agree with TRBD1. CDR3 size: 15 residues. CDR1 is MNHEY and CDR2 is SVGAGI in the germline V gene. CDR3 loop: CASRDTGTVNSEAFF. DNA for the CDR3: TGTGCCAGCAGAGACACCGGGACAGTGAACAGTGAAGCTTTCTTT.

The chain is built from TRBV30 and TRBJ2-1; 9 nucleotides align to TRBD2. The CDR3 totals 17 residues. Per the germline V gene, CDR1 is GTSNPN and CDR2 is SVGIG (reference sequence). With V trimmed by 1 base and J by 10 bases, 17 bases remained unmatched. The CDR3 protein is CAWSGENSGRGRNEQFF. The CDR3 DNA sequence: TGTGCCTGGAGTGGGGAAAATAGCGGGAGAGGGCGGAACGAGCAGTTCTTC.

This chain joins TRBV6-5 and TRBJ1-2, with a weak D call TRBD1 (6 bases). This CDR3 is built from 14 residues. Between the trimmed V and J ends, which lost 6 bases and 11 bases, there was a span of 22 bases. Looked up from germline, CDR1 is MNHEY and CDR2 is SVGAGI. In nucleotides, the CDR3 is TGTGCCAGCAGCACCGGGACAATGGCCGACGGATACACCTTC. It is translated as CASSTGTMADGYTF.

With regard to this clonotype: One end of the junction is discordant with germline, which a read error may explain. This chain uses TRBV11-2 with TRBJ2-3, with D maybe TRBD2 (7 bases). CDR1 is SGHAT, CDR2 FQNNGV, per germline. This CDR3 comprises 15 residues. The CDR3 nucleotides are TGTGCCAGCAACTTAGGACTAGTGGGGGCAAATACGCAGTATTTT. This translates into CASNLGLVGANTQYF.

This clonotype came up a few times. The genes are TRBV4-1 and TRBJ2-7; D possibly corresponds to TRBD2 (6 bases). This CDR3 has 18 amino acids. V was clipped by 3 bases and J by 6 bases, with 27 bases between them. CDR1 and CDR2 from the germline V gene are MGHRA and YSYEKL. CDR3 sequence reads: CASSQAPLLEGSWSEQYF. The CDR3 nucleotides read TGCGCCAGCAGCCAGGCCCCCCTATTGGAGGGATCGTGGAGCGAGCAGTACTTC.

The V gene is TRBV10-3, the J gene TRBJ2-1, with D perhaps TRBD1 or TRBD2 (5 bases each). The CDR3 totals 16 residues. The germline gives CDR1 ENHRY, CDR2 SYGVKD. V was pared by 0 bases and J by 7 bases, with 16 bases between. CDR3 residues: CAISESMASQGNEQFF. In DNA, the CDR3 is TGTGCCATCAGTGAGTCGATGGCTAGCCAGGGTAATGAGCAGTTCTTC.